This TCR beta chain was identified in a study of human T cells and chemical hapten exposure. Germline loops: CDR1 MNHNY, CDR2 SVGAGI (reference sequence). The junction had 10 bases not matched to a gene; V was cut back by 5 bases and J by 0 bases. There are 17 residues in the CDR3. This clonotype occurred many times. The time point here: pre-sensitization, week 0. As to treatment: therapeutic diphenylcyclopropenone sensitization with weekly scalp DPC. The authors extracted total RNA from unfractionated whole blood. The study drew its donors from alopecia patients who were 18 to 70 years old and suitable for DPC. TCRdb fed the RACE reads into MiXCR, producing one record per CDR3 protein. The profile shows tens of thousands of distinct CDR3 sequences, approximately 10% of them singletons.

The input for sequencing was whole blood, taken in connection with sensitization to the hapten diphenylcyclopropenone (DPC). This clonotype originated in a man aged 50-59 years with alopecia areata. Some clones in this sample may be carry-over from other donors' samples. The rearrangement joins TRBV6-6 to TRBJ1-5, with TRBD1 matching 7 bases. CDR3 in DNA: TGTGCCAGCAGTCCTGACCGGGACAGATATAGCAATCAGCCCCAGCATTTT. It translates to CASSPDRDRYSNQPQHF.